The sequence of this TCR beta chain was determined in a study of response to subunit inactivated influenza vaccine. Study-level points and caveats: Each seasonal influenza vaccination, the authors suggested, recruits few new T cells.

This clonotype was found many times. The target antigen is unknown. This CDR3 contains 13 residues. Germline V gene data show CDR1 as SGHTA and CDR2 as FQGNSA. J was trimmed by 0 bases and V by 10 bases; bases with no gene match: 6. TCRdb used MiXCR to reprocess the RT-PCR reads, holding one entry per CDR3 protein. The data hold 500,000 to 550,000 distinct CDR3 sequences, with roughly 7.6% observed a single time. The rearrangement joins TRBV7-2 to TRBJ2-7, with TRBD2 matching 7 bases. Sequencing used PBMCs from blood, obtained less than 30 months after vaccination. The receptor's source is a man between 50 and 75 years old who received an inactivated influenza vaccine. The CDR3 DNA is TGTGCCATTCTACGGGGGGACTCCTACGAGCAGTACTTC. It encodes CAILRGDSYEQYF. The full variable domain, its missing parts supplied by reference TRBV7-2 and TRBJ2-7, is GAGVSQSPSNKVTEKGKDVELRCDPISGHTALYWYRQSLGQGLEFLIYFQGNSAPDKSGLPSDRFSAERTGGSVSTLTIQRTQQEDSAVYLCAILRGDSYEQYFGPGTRLTVT.